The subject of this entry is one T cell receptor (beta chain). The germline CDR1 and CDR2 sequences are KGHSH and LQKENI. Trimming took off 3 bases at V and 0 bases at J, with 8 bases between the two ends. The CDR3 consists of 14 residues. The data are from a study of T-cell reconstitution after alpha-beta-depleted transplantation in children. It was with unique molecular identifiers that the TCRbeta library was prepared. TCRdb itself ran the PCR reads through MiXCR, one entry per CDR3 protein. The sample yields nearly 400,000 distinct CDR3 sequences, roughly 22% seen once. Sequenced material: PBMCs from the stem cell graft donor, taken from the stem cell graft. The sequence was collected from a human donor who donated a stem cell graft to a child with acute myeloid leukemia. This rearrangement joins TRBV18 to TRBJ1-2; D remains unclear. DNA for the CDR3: TGTGCCAGCTCACCTAGCGGTGCTAACTATGGCTACACCTTC. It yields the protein CASSPSGANYGYTF.